Below, 11 T cell receptor beta chains from the same sample are listed, as sequenced in a study of human T cells and chemical hapten exposure. Time point denoted: patch test 2, 6 weeks after DPC sensitization. The treatment here: therapeutic diphenylcyclopropenone sensitization with weekly scalp DPC. MiXCR, run by TCRdb on the RACE reads, gives a single entry per CDR3 protein. The sample shows fewer than 100,000 distinct CDR3 sequences, 11% of them seen only once. The sequenced sample was whole blood, obtained in connection with sensitization to the hapten diphenylcyclopropenone (DPC). The source is a young man with alopecia areata. Some clones in this sample may be carry-over from other donors' samples.

The rearrangement joins TRBV7-9 to TRBJ1-5; no firm D call. Germline assignment: CDR1 SEHNR and CDR2 FQNEAQ (reference sequence). V lost 5 bases and J lost 0, with 5 bases in between. CDR3 length equals 13 residues. The CDR3: CASSKDSNQPQHF. In nucleotides, the CDR3 is TGTGCCAGCAGCAAGGATAGCAATCAGCCCCAGCATTTT.

In this sample, this clonotype turned up a few times. The chain uses TRBV12-3 or TRBV12-4 and TRBJ1-1; D is unclear. V lost 5 bases to trimming and J lost 0 bases, with 16 bases between them. CDR3 length equals 16 residues. CDR3 coding DNA: TGTGCCAGCAGTGTTCGAGTCGCGCCCCTGAACACTGAAGCTTTCTTT. Translation gives CASSVRVAPLNTEAFF.

Only a few counts were recorded for this clonotype. This chain joins TRBV4-2 and TRBJ2-7; 8 bases align to TRBD1. Germline trimming cut 3 bases from V and 1 base from J; bases unmatched to any gene: 11. Germline values: CDR1 LGHNA, CDR2 YNFKEQ. This CDR3 has 17 residues. CDR3 DNA sequence: TGTGCCAGCAGCCAGCAGGAGGACAGGGTTAAATCCTACGAGCAGTACTTC. This codes for CASSQQEDRVKSYEQYF.

This clonotype was recorded many times. This chain uses TRBV20-1 with TRBJ2-4; 7 bases fit TRBD2. Germline V lookup: CDR1 DFQATT, CDR2 SNEGSKA (reference sequence). The trim removed 1 base at V and 9 bases at J, leaving 3 bases unmatched. The CDR3 spans 12 residues. The CDR3 spells CSARGGEGIQYF. The CDR3 nucleotides read TGCAGTGCTAGAGGCGGGGAGGGCATTCAGTACTTC.

This clonotype was seen repeatedly, ten times or more. This chain joins TRBV29-1 and TRBJ1-1, with D perhaps TRBD1 (6 bases). V lost 6 bases and J 7 bases, leaving 12 bases between the germline ends. CDR3 length: 11 amino acids. Germline assignment: CDR1 SQVTM and CDR2 ANQGSEA. The CDR3 DNA reads TGCAGCGTCGCAGGGGATGTTGAAGCTTTCTTT. Its translation: CSVAGDVEAFF.

By share of the sample, this clonotype is medium-sized. This chain connects TRBV11-2 to TRBJ2-1; D is tentatively TRBD1 or TRBD2 (5 bases each). The germline CDR1 and CDR2 sequences are SGHAT and FQNNGV. V gave up 0 bases and J gave up 2 bases, with 8 bases separating them. The CDR3 is 15 amino acids. The CDR3 region has the DNA TGTGCCAGCAGCTTAGACAGGGACCCCTACAATGAGCAGTTCTTC. It translates to CASSLDRDPYNEQFF. Supplemented by reference TRBV11-2 and TRBJ2-1, the full variable domain reads EAGVAQSPRYKIIEKRQSVAFWCNPISGHATLYWYQQILGQGPKLLIQFQNNGVVDDSQLPKDRFSAERLKGVDSTLKIQPAKLEDSAVYLCASSLDRDPYNEQFFGPGTRLTVL.

This clonotype was observed at least ten times. The V call is TRBV7-3, the J call TRBJ2-2; D possibly corresponds to TRBD1 (6 bases). CDR1 and CDR2 from the germline V gene are SGHTA and FQGTGA. This CDR3 has 14 residues. V lost 6 bases and J lost 4, with 12 bases in between. CDR3 amino acids: CASRTGAGTGELFF. For the CDR3, the DNA is TGTGCCAGCAGGACAGGCGCTGGCACCGGGGAGCTGTTTTTT.

This clonotype was detected many times. J is TRBJ2-3 and V is TRBV29-1; perhaps D is TRBD1 or TRBD2 (6 bases each). The CDR3 runs 13 residues. The germline gives CDR1 SQVTM, CDR2 ANQGSEA. V shed 4 bases and J shed 4 bases, with 12 bases lying between them. In nucleotides, the CDR3 is TGCAGCGTTGGCCGGGGGCCGTCAGATACGCAGTATTTT. This codes for CSVGRGPSDTQYF.

This clonotype came up a few times. The genes are TRBV7-8 and TRBJ2-5; 12 bases line up with TRBD2. The V and J ends lost 0 bases and 5 bases, in that order; junction bases with no gene match: 4. Germline values: CDR1 SGHVS, CDR2 FQNEAQ. The CDR3 loop spans 16 amino acids. CDR3 nucleotides: TGTGCCAGCAGCTTAGCGCTAGCGGGGGGGGATGAGACCCAGTACTTC. Translation gives CASSLALAGGDETQYF. Using reference TRBV7-8 and TRBJ2-5 for the parts outside the CDR3, the full variable domain is GAGVSQSPRYKVAKRGQDVALRCDPISGHVSLFWYQQALGQGPEFLTYFQNEAQLDKSGLPSDRFFAERPEGSVSTLKIQRTQQEDSAVYLCASSLALAGGDETQYFGPGTRLLVL.

The sample holds many counts of this clonotype. The V gene is TRBV14, the J gene TRBJ1-3, with D possibly matching TRBD1 (5 bases). Trimming pared 2 bases from V and 4 bases from J, leaving 15 bases between. From germline, CDR1 is SGHDN and CDR2 FVKESK. The CDR3 is 16 residues long. The CDR3 reads CASSQYISGDGNTIYF. The CDR3 coding sequence is TGTGCCAGCAGCCAATATATCTCGGGGGACGGAAACACCATATATTTT.

This clonotype appeared a few times. The J gene is TRBJ2-2, the V gene TRBV28; the D call may be TRBD1 or TRBD2 (5 bases each). This CDR3 spans 12 amino acids. Germline V gene lookup returns CDR1 MDHEN and CDR2 SYDVKM. Trimming took off 7 bases at V and 9 bases at J, with 12 bases between the two ends. The CDR3 DNA reads as TGTGCCAGCACCTATCGGGGCAGGGAGCTGTTTTTT. Encoded protein: CASTYRGRELFF.